The next 8 T cell receptor beta chains were all read from a single sample in a study of blood T cell repertoires in COVID-19. Sequencing was performed with immunoSEQ multiplex PCR; in TCRdb, only in-frame clones are kept and a portion is missing. Altogether some 260,000 clones are present, 87% being singletons, with the ten largest covering roughly 3%. What was sequenced was peripheral blood. These receptor sequences come from a man in his late teens or twenties with active or convalescent COVID-19.

For the CDR3, the DNA is TGTGCCAGCAGCGCGGAATGGAGGTACAATGAGCAGTTCTTC. This translates into CASSAEWRYNEQFF. V usage is TRBV3-1 (or the pseudogene TRBV3-2) and J usage is TRBJ2-1, with a possible D match to TRBD2 (5 bases). With 5 bases removed from V and 4 bases from J, the gap between germline ends came to 12 bases. This CDR3 is 14 amino acids long. Germline V gene sequence: CDR1 LGHDT, CDR2 YNNKEL (reference sequence).

The chain employs TRBV27 and TRBJ1-6; TRBD1 matches 7 bases. V shed 3 bases and J 4 bases; nucleotides not matched to a gene: 15. The CDR3 sequence is 19 residues long. The germline V gene encodes CDR1 MNHEY and CDR2 SMNVEV (reference sequence). The CDR3 coding sequence is TGTGCCAGCAGTTTCCGGATGAACAGGGGCTCCTTATATAATTCACCCCTCCACTTT. Amino acid sequence: CASSFRMNRGSLYNSPLHF.

This sequence joins TRBV5-1 and TRBJ1-2, with 10 nucleotides matching TRBD1. The CDR3 runs 14 residues. Per the germline V gene, CDR1 is SGHRS and CDR2 is YFSETQ. Trimming took 7 bases from V and 4 from J; bases not matched to a gene: 7. CDR3 sequence: CASHDRGQGYGYTF. DNA for the CDR3: TGCGCCAGCCATGACAGGGGGCAGGGCTATGGCTACACCTTC.

This chain connects TRBV5-4 to TRBJ1-3, with 9 bases fitting TRBD1. The J segment lost 0 bases and the V segment lost 2 bases, leaving 6 bases of the junction unmatched. The CDR3 is made up of 17 amino acids. Germline lookup yields CDR1 SGHNT and CDR2 YYREEE (reference sequence). The CDR3 nucleotides are TGTGCCAGCAGCTTTAACAGGGGGCCATCCTCTGGAAACACCATATATTTT. It codes for CASSFNRGPSSGNTIYF.

This clone was seen a handful of times. The chain recombines TRBV5-4 with TRBJ1-2, with D tentatively TRBD1 (6 bases). The CDR3 extends over 13 amino acids. The germline V gene encodes CDR1 SGHNT and CDR2 YYREEE (reference sequence). V lost 7 bases and J lost 6, with 16 bases in between. The chain's CDR3 is CASQKGDRDGYTF. CDR3 DNA sequence: TGTGCCAGCCAAAAGGGGGATAGGGATGGCTACACCTTC.

This clone appeared a few times. Written as DNA, the CDR3 is TGTGCCAGCAGTGTTCCAGCGGGGGGGCTCGAGACCGGGGAGCTGTTTTTT. It codes for CASSVPAGGLETGELFF. The gene calls are TRBV2 and TRBJ2-2, with 10 bases aligning to TRBD2. CDR1 and CDR2 (germline): SNHLY, FYNNEI. This CDR3 has 17 residues. Trimming cost V 4 bases and J 5 bases; bases outside gene matches: 10.

This clone came up a few times. The chain is built from TRBV27 and TRBJ1-5; 8 bases agree with TRBD1. Trimming removed 6 bases from V and 5 bases from J; junction bases left unmatched: 9. The CDR3 is 15 residues long. Germline V gives CDR1 MNHEY, CDR2 SMNVEV (reference sequence). CDR3 loop: CASSLGPTGDQPQHF. Here the CDR3 DNA reads TGTGCCAGCAGCCTGGGTCCGACAGGGGATCAGCCCCAGCATTTT.

The genes are TRBV10-3 and TRBJ1-1, with a weak D call TRBD1 (5 bases). Trimming shortened V by 6 bases and J by 1 base, and 12 bases separated the two germline ends. The CDR3 has 14 amino acids. CDR1 and CDR2 from the germline V gene are ENHRY and SYGVKD. In DNA, the CDR3 is TGTGCCATCAGGACCAGGGAATCGAACACTGAAGCTTTCTTT. This encodes CAIRTRESNTEAFF.